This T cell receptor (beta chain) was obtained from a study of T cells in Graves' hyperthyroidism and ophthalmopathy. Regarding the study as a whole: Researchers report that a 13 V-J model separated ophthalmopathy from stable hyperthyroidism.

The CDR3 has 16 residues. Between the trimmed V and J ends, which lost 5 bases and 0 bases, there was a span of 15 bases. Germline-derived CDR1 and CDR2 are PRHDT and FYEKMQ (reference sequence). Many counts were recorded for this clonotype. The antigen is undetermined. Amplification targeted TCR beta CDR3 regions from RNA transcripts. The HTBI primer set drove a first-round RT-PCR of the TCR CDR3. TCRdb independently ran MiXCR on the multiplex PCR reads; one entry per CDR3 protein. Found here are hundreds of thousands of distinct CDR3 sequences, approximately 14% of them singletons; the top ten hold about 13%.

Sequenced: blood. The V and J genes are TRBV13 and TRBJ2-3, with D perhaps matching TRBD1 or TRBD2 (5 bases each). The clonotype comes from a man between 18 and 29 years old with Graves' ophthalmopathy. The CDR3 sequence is CASSPEGPTSTDTQYF. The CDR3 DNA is TGTGCCAGCAGCCCCGAGGGGCCTACTAGCACAGATACGCAGTATTTT.